The 17 T cell receptor beta chains below all came from one sample that was sequenced in a study of cytomegalovirus exposure and HLA in healthy donors. PCR employed 60 Vbeta and 13 Jbeta primers. The table came from immunoSEQ multiplex PCR; TCRdb's copy has only in-frame clones and leaves some out. The table has 120,000 to 150,000 clones, 60% to 85% seen once. The sequencing input was PBMCs. These receptors came from a man aged 35-49 years in good health and CMV-seropositive.

The chain carries TRBV12-5 and TRBJ1-4; a possible D gene is TRBD1 (6 bases). Germline CDR1 LGHNT, CDR2 FRNRAP. The CDR3 is 16 amino acids. With 2 bases removed from V and 2 bases from J, the gap between germline ends came to 12 bases. The DNA of the CDR3 is TGTGCTAGTGGTTTGTCGACAGGTGGTACTAATGAAAAACTGTTTTTT. It specifies CASGLSTGGTNEKLFF.

The chain uses TRBV7-2 and TRBJ1-1; unclear D gene. V was clipped by 1 base and J by 4 bases, with 4 bases between them. CDR1 is SGHTA, CDR2 FQGNSA, per germline. The CDR3 contains 12 residues. In DNA, the CDR3 is TGTGCCAGCAGCTTAGTTCGCACTGAAGCTTTCTTT. As protein: CASSLVRTEAFF.

J is TRBJ2-7 and V is TRBV19, with D perhaps matching TRBD1 (7 bases). V lost 4 bases and J lost 6, with 13 bases in between. Germline CDR1 LNHDA, CDR2 SQIVND (reference sequence). This CDR3 is built from 13 residues. CDR3 bases: TGTGCCAGTAGTAGGGGGACAGCGGGCGAGCAGTACTTC. Protein product: CASSRGTAGEQYF.

The chain recombines TRBV6-1 with TRBJ2-7, with D maybe TRBD2 (5 bases). Trimming shortened V by 2 bases and J by 2 bases, and 7 bases separated the two germline ends. Germline assignment: CDR1 MNHNS and CDR2 SASEGT. CDR3 size: 13 residues. The CDR3 loop is CASSESGTYEQYF. Here the CDR3 DNA reads TGTGCCAGCAGTGAATCGGGGACCTACGAGCAGTACTTC.

The chain joins TRBV19 to TRBJ1-2, with TRBD1 matching over 7 bases. The CDR3 is 16 amino acids. Germline V gives CDR1 LNHDA, CDR2 SQIVND (reference sequence). Trimming at V came to 9 bases and at J to 2 bases, leaving 15 bases not matched to a gene. The CDR3 nucleotides are TGTGCCAGCACCTCGTTAACAGGGGAAGCGAACTATGGCTACACCTTC. It codes for CASTSLTGEANYGYTF.

This clone was counted a single time. This chain joins TRBV6-5 and TRBJ2-7, with TRBD2 identical over 11 bases. The CDR3 has 14 amino acids. Unmatched junction bases numbered 11, after V lost 7 bases and J lost 9 bases. Germline loops: CDR1 MNHEY, CDR2 SVGAGI. The chain's CDR3 is CASTSLAGVSAQYF. CDR3 sequence (DNA): TGTGCCAGCACCTCACTAGCGGGAGTATCCGCGCAGTACTTC.

The V call is TRBV28, the J call TRBJ2-1, with D tentatively TRBD2 (5 bases). The germline gives CDR1 MDHEN, CDR2 SYDVKM. CDR3 size: 15 residues. V was pared by 6 bases and J by 5 bases, with 17 bases between. In nucleotides, the CDR3 is TGTGCCAGCAGACCTCTTAAGAGGGCGAACAATGAGCAGTTCTTC. It codes for CASRPLKRANNEQFF. Combining the CDR3 with reference TRBV28 and TRBJ2-1 gives the whole variable domain DVKVTQSSRYLVKRTGEKVFLECVQDMDHENMFWYRQDPGLGLRLIYFSYDVKMKEKGDIPEGYSVSREKKERFSLILESASTNQTSMYLCASRPLKRANNEQFFGPGTRLTVL.

This clone was seen a handful of times. The rearrangement links TRBV15 to TRBJ1-2; D is perhaps TRBD1 (5 bases). CDR1 is LNHNV, CDR2 YYDKDF, per germline (reference sequence). This CDR3 has 14 residues. V gave up 0 bases and J gave up 3 bases, with 8 bases separating them. As DNA, the CDR3 is TGTGCCACCAGCAGAGATAGACAGTACTATGGCTACACCTTC. Protein sequence: CATSRDRQYYGYTF.

This clone showed up just a few times. This chain joins TRBV6-1 and TRBJ2-3; tentatively, D is TRBD1 (5 bases). The germline V and J ends were trimmed by 2 bases and 0 bases, with 6 bases remaining between them. Germline-derived CDR1 and CDR2 are MNHNS and SASEGT. The CDR3 runs to 14 residues. Here the CDR3 reads CASSERGSTDTQYF. CDR3 bases: TGTGCCAGCAGTGAAAGGGGCAGCACAGATACGCAGTATTTT.

V gene TRBV5-1 combines with J gene TRBJ2-7, with D uncertain. Germline lookup yields CDR1 SGHRS and CDR2 YFSETQ. V lost 5 bases, J lost 0 bases, and 9 bases lay in between. The CDR3 contains 13 residues. CDR3 sequence: CASREQISYEQYF. CDR3 sequence (DNA): TGCGCCAGCAGGGAACAGATCTCCTACGAGCAGTACTTC. Filled out from reference TRBV5-1 and TRBJ2-7, the complete variable domain reads KAGVTQTPRYLIKTRGQQVTLSCSPISGHRSVSWYQQTPGQGLQFLFEYFSETQRNKGNFPGRFSGRQFSNSRSEMNVSTLELGDSALYLCASREQISYEQYFGPGTRLTVT.

The J gene is TRBJ2-7, the V gene TRBV14; TRBD2 agrees at 10 bases. The V gene's germline CDR1 is SGHDN and CDR2 FVKESK. This CDR3 has 15 residues. V lost 4 bases to trimming and J lost 1 base; unmatched junction nucleotides: 4. CDR3 protein: CASSPGLAVSYEQYF. In DNA, the CDR3 is TGTGCCAGCAGCCCTGGACTAGCGGTTTCCTACGAGCAGTACTTC.

The chain combines TRBV27 with TRBJ2-1; the D is unclear. Germline CDR1 is MNHEY and CDR2 is SMNVEV (reference sequence). This CDR3 is 14 amino acids long. Between the trimmed V and J ends, which lost 6 bases and 3 bases, there was a span of 12 bases. The CDR3 sequence: CASRQPLNYNEQFF. The CDR3 DNA reads TGTGCCAGCAGACAACCCTTGAACTACAATGAGCAGTTCTTC.

The gene calls are TRBV27 and TRBJ2-1; 9 bases fit TRBD2. J was trimmed by 6 bases and V by 0 bases; bases with no gene match: 3. The germline V gene has CDR1 MNHEY and CDR2 SMNVEV (reference sequence). This CDR3 spans 15 amino acids. In DNA form, the CDR3 reads TGTGCCAGCAGTTTATCGTTAGCGGGAGTCAATGAGCAGTTCTTC. It specifies CASSLSLAGVNEQFF.

On this clone itself: One end of the junction does not line up with germline, which may come from a read error. V gene TRBV7-9 combines with J gene TRBJ2-7, with D perhaps matching TRBD1 (6 bases). From germline, CDR1 is SEHNR and CDR2 FQNEAQ (reference sequence). This CDR3 is 16 amino acids long. The CDR3 DNA follows: TGTTCCAGCAGCTTACAACCGGGACAACTCCCTTCCGAGCAGTACTTC. It codes for CSSSLQPGQLPSEQYF.

This clone has a single count. V gene TRBV7-2 combines with J gene TRBJ2-1, with 14 bases fitting TRBD2. The CDR3 is 17 amino acids. Unmatched junction bases numbered 8, after V lost 5 bases and J lost 5 bases. In germline, CDR1 is SGHTA, CDR2 FQGNSA. CDR3: CASSTTSGRAHHNEQFF. DNA for the CDR3: TGTGCCAGCAGCACGACTAGCGGGAGGGCCCATCACAATGAGCAGTTCTTC. The entire variable domain, with the rest obtained from reference TRBV7-2 and TRBJ2-1, is as follows: GAGVSQSPSNKVTEKGKDVELRCDPISGHTALYWYRQSLGQGLEFLIYFQGNSAPDKSGLPSDRFSAERTGGSVSTLTIQRTQQEDSAVYLCASSTTSGRAHHNEQFFGPGTRLTVL.

As concerns this clone: Additional DNA sequences in this sample encode the identical CDR3. CDR3 residues: CASSPDRGNEKLFF. The CDR3 coding sequence is TGTGCCAGCTCACCCGACAGAGGTAATGAAAAACTGTTTTTT. This sequence joins TRBV18 and TRBJ1-4; perhaps TRBD1 as D (5 bases). The germline V and J ends were trimmed by 3 bases and 4 bases, with 9 bases remaining between them. The CDR3 runs 14 residues. CDR1 KGHSH and CDR2 LQKENI come from the germline V gene.

V is TRBV5-1 and J is TRBJ1-2; D unresolved. Trimming shortened V by 1 base and J by 5 bases, and 15 bases separated the two germline ends. The germline CDR1 and CDR2 sequences are SGHRS and YFSETQ. This CDR3 is 15 amino acids long. CDR3 residues: CASSLSQASPYGYTF. The CDR3 region has the DNA TGCGCCAGCAGCTTGTCCCAGGCCTCACCATATGGCTACACCTTC.